This entry features one T cell receptor beta chain sequence. This entry belongs to a study of shared clonotypes between healthy human individuals. Across the study: CD4 naive and memory got three plates each, CD8 naive two, CD8 memory one.

The CDR3 has 14 residues. V gave up 1 base and J gave up 3 bases, with 9 bases separating them. Per germline, CDR1 SEHNR and CDR2 FQNEAQ (reference sequence). Sequenced by immunoSEQ multiplex PCR; TCRdb stores in-frame clones only, minus some. The data contain 2.3 million or so clones, about 92% of them singletons. The healthy adult donors were HIV-negative and reported no recent acute infections or vaccinations. The J gene is TRBJ1-2, the V gene TRBV7-9; D might be TRBD1 (6 bases). The source material was naive CD4+ T cells from PBMCs. Noted subset: CD45RA+ positively selected. This receptor was taken from a man aged 18 to 29 in good health. Some clones in this sample may be carry-over from other donors' samples. The CDR3 sequence: CASSLGSGDYGYTF. CDR3 coding DNA: TGTGCCAGCAGCTTAGGGTCAGGGGACTATGGCTACACCTTC.